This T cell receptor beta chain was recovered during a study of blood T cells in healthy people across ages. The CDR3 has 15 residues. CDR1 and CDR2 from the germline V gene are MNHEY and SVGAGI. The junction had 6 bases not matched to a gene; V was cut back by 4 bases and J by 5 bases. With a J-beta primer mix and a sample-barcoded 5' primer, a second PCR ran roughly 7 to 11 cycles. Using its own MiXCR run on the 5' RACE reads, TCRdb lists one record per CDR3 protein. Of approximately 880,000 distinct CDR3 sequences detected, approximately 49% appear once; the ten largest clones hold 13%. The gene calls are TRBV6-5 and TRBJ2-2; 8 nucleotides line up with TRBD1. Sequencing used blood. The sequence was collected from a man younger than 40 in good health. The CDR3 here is CASSFRQGRTGELFF. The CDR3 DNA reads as TGTGCCAGCAGTTTCCGACAGGGGAGGACCGGGGAGCTGTTTTTT.